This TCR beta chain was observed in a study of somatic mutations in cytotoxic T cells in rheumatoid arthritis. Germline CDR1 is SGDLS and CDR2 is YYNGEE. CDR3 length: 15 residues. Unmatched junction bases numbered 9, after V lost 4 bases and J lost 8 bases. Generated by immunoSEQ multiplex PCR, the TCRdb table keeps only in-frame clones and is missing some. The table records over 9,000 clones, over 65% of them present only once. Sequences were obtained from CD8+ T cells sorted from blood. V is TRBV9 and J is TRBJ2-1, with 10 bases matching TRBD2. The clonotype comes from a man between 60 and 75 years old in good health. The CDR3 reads CASSTPSGGSDEQFF. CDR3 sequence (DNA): TGTGCCAGCAGCACACCTAGCGGGGGTAGCGATGAGCAGTTCTTC. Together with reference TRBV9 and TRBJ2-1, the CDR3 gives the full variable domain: DSGVTQTPKHLITATGQRVTLRCSPRSGDLSVYWYQQSLDQGLQFLIQYYNGEERAKGNILERFSAQQFPDLHSELNLSSLELGDSALYFCASSTPSGGSDEQFFGPGTRLTVL.